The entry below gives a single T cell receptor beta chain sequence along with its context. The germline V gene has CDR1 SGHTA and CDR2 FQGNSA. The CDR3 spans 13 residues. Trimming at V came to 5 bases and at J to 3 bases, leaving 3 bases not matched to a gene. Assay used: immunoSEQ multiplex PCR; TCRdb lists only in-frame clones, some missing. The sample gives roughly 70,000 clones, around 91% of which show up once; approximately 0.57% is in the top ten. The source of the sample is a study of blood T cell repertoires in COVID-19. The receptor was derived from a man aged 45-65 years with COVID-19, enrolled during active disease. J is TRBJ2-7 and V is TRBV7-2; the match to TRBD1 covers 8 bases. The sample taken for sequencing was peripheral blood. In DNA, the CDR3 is TGTGCCAGCAGCCGACAGGGGTACTACGAGCAGTACTTC. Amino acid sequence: CASSRQGYYEQYF.